This passage covers 32 T cell receptor beta chains from one sample sequenced in a study of T cell changes during pregnancy in multiple sclerosis. Some clones are missing from TCRdb's copy, which holds only in-frame ones; the method was immunoSEQ multiplex PCR. The table shows some 70,000 clones, with just over 90% occurring only once. This material consisted of peripheral blood, taken in the second trimester of pregnancy. All receptors derive from a female donor in good health, enrolled as a control in a pregnancy study.

The chain joins TRBV2 to TRBJ1-4; possibly TRBD1 for D (5 bases). In germline, CDR1 is SNHLY, CDR2 FYNNEI. V was clipped by 4 bases and J by 7 bases, with 7 bases between them. The CDR3 loop spans 12 amino acids. This CDR3 is CASSGGVEKLFF. The CDR3 coding sequence is TGTGCCAGCAGTGGGGGGGTTGAAAAACTGTTTTTT.

This chain links TRBV19 with TRBJ1-2; D ambiguous. CDR1 and CDR2 (germline): LNHDA, SQIVND (reference sequence). Trimming removed 2 bases from V and 1 base from J, with 20 bases in between. The CDR3 is made up of 18 amino acids. DNA for the CDR3: TGTGCCAGTAGTATAAGATCGGGCGGCTGGACTTATAACTATGGCTACACCTTC. Its protein product is CASSIRSGGWTYNYGYTF.

The chain links TRBV7-2 to TRBJ2-3; 9 bases match TRBD1. This CDR3 is built from 15 residues. V was pared by 5 bases and J by 6 bases, with 9 bases of the junction left unmatched. Germline lookup yields CDR1 SGHTA and CDR2 FQGNSA. Written as DNA, the CDR3 is TGTGCCAGCAGCCACAGGGGGCGTTCTGGTGATACGCAGTATTTT. It encodes CASSHRGRSGDTQYF.

The V call is TRBV2, the J call TRBJ2-5; tentative D call: TRBD2 (5 bases). V gave up 7 bases and J gave up 2 bases, with 17 bases separating them. Germline V CDR1 and CDR2: SNHLY, FYNNEI. The CDR3 contains 15 residues. The CDR3 nucleotides are TGTGCCAGCACCCCCACGAGGGCCGGGCAAGAGACCCAGTACTTC. Amino acid sequence: CASTPTRAGQETQYF. Full variable domain (rest looked up from reference TRBV2 and TRBJ2-5): EPEVTQTPSHQVTQMGQEVILRCVPISNHLYFYWYRQILGQKVEFLVSFYNNEISEKSEIFDDQFSVERPDGSNFTLKIRSTKLEDSAMYFCASTPTRAGQETQYFGPGTRLLVL.

J is TRBJ1-1 and V is TRBV29-1; tentative D call: TRBD1 (5 bases). The CDR3 contains 13 residues. Germline-derived CDR1 and CDR2 are SQVTM and ANQGSEA. Trimming removed 7 bases at V and 3 bases at J, with 15 bases between. Here the CDR3 reads CSGLGRDYTEAFF. The DNA for the CDR3 is TGCAGCGGGTTGGGCAGGGACTACACTGAAGCTTTCTTT. Complete variable domain (other parts from reference TRBV29-1 and TRBJ1-1): SAVISQKPSRDICQRGTSLTIQCQVDSQVTMMFWYRQQPGQSLTLIATANQGSEATYESGFVIDKFPISRPNLTFSTLTVSNMSPEDSSIYLCSGLGRDYTEAFFGQGTRLTVV.

The V and J genes are TRBV6-5 and TRBJ1-2; TRBD1 agrees at 7 bases. With 6 bases clipped from V and 7 bases from J, the junction kept 8 bases outside the gene matches. The CDR3 is 13 amino acids. Germline CDR1 and CDR2: MNHEY and SVGAGI. CDR3: CASRAGTAGGYTF. CDR3 sequence (DNA): TGTGCCAGCAGGGCCGGGACAGCAGGTGGCTACACCTTC.

This rearrangement joins TRBV5-5 to TRBJ1-1; tentative D call: TRBD1 (5 bases). CDR1 SGHKS and CDR2 YYEKEE come from the germline V gene (reference sequence). CDR3 length: 14 residues. V was clipped by 3 bases and J by 5 bases, with 14 bases between them. The CDR3 nucleotides are TGTGCCAGCAGCTCACTCGCAGGGTTTACTGAAGCTTTCTTT. This codes for CASSSLAGFTEAFF.

This clone appeared once. The V and J genes are TRBV27 and TRBJ1-2; D might be TRBD1 (6 bases). The V end was cut by 5 bases, the J end by 4 bases, with 11 bases between. The CDR3 consists of 13 residues. Germline CDR1 is MNHEY and CDR2 is SMNVEV (reference sequence). The DNA of the CDR3 is TGTGCCAGCAGTCCCCAGGGGAGCTATGGCTACACCTTC. Amino acid sequence: CASSPQGSYGYTF.

The chain has TRBV19 and TRBJ1-6; 7 bases match TRBD1. Trimming at V came to 6 bases and at J to 9 bases, leaving 8 bases not matched to a gene. Germline V gene data show CDR1 as LNHDA and CDR2 as SQIVND (reference sequence). This CDR3 contains 14 residues. The CDR3 region is CASSRQGRSSPLHF. The CDR3 DNA sequence: TGTGCCAGTAGCAGACAGGGAAGGAGTTCACCCCTCCACTTT.

The V and J genes are TRBV18 and TRBJ1-6; 7 bases agree with TRBD1. The junction had 5 bases not matched to a gene; V was cut back by 3 bases and J by 6 bases. The germline CDR1 and CDR2 sequences are KGHSH and LQKENI. This CDR3 is 15 amino acids long. CDR3 nucleotides: TGTGCCAGCTCACCTACGGGACAGCTTAATTCACCCCTCCACTTT. Translation: CASSPTGQLNSPLHF.

This sequence joins TRBV7-2 and TRBJ2-3; D is possibly TRBD2 (5 bases). CDR1 is SGHTA and CDR2 is FQGNSA in the germline V gene. The CDR3 length is 14 residues. Trimming removed 3 bases from V and 0 bases from J, with 7 bases in between. CDR3 protein: CASSFRDSTDTQYF. CDR3 in DNA: TGTGCCAGCAGCTTTCGGGATAGCACAGATACGCAGTATTTT.

The chain joins TRBV11-1 to TRBJ2-1; 9 nucleotides align to TRBD1. Germline V CDR1 and CDR2: SGHAT, FQDESV (reference sequence). CDR3 length equals 14 residues. V lost 3 bases to trimming and J lost 8 bases; unmatched junction nucleotides: 5. The CDR3 nucleotides are TGTGCCAGCAGCTTTGGGACAGGGATTGATGAGCAGTTCTTC. Protein: CASSFGTGIDEQFF.

This rearrangement joins TRBV6-5 to TRBJ1-4; tentatively, D is TRBD1 (5 bases). Looked up from germline, CDR1 is MNHEY and CDR2 is SVGAGI. V lost 0 bases and J lost 8, with 10 bases in between. The CDR3 has 14 amino acids. The CDR3 protein is CASSYSGGREKLFF. DNA for the CDR3: TGTGCCAGCAGTTACTCGGGGGGTCGGGAAAAACTGTTTTTT.

The J gene is TRBJ2-7, the V gene TRBV13, with D perhaps TRBD1 (6 bases). V was cut by 5 bases and J by 4 bases, with 15 bases left in between. This CDR3 is 14 amino acids long. Germline loops: CDR1 PRHDT, CDR2 FYEKMQ (reference sequence). The chain's CDR3 is CASSAQRDTYEQYF. The CDR3 region has the DNA TGTGCCAGCAGCGCGCAACGGGACACTTACGAGCAGTACTTC.

V is TRBV6-6 and J is TRBJ1-3, with D perhaps TRBD1 (5 bases). The CDR3 has 14 residues. The V gene's germline CDR1 is MNHNY and CDR2 SVGAGI (reference sequence). Trimming stripped 8 bases from V and 0 bases from J, with 11 bases between. The CDR3 region has the DNA TGTGCCAGCTGGGCGGGGACCTCTGGAAACACCATATATTTT. This gives the protein CASWAGTSGNTIYF.

The chain combines TRBV7-9 with TRBJ1-5; TRBD1 agrees at 7 bases. Germline-derived CDR1 and CDR2 are SEHNR and FQNEAQ (reference sequence). Germline trimming cut 4 bases from V and 3 bases from J; bases unmatched to any gene: 3. This CDR3 is built from 14 residues. For the CDR3, the DNA is TGTGCCAGCAGCTGGGACAGTTTCAATCAGCCCCAGCATTTT. Translating gives CASSWDSFNQPQHF.

The chain recombines TRBV6-5 with TRBJ2-7; 9 bases map to TRBD1. Germline assignment: CDR1 MNHEY and CDR2 SVGAGI. The CDR3 is 14 residues long. With V trimmed by 6 bases and J by 5 bases, 8 bases remained unmatched. The CDR3 reads CASSPTGTGNEQYF. The CDR3 DNA is TGTGCCAGCAGCCCCACCGGGACAGGGAACGAGCAGTACTTC.

This clone was observed once. The chain links TRBV15 to TRBJ2-5, with 13 bases lining up with TRBD2. The germline CDR1 and CDR2 sequences are LNHNV and YYDKDF (reference sequence). The V segment lost 5 bases and the J segment 5 bases; nucleotides outside the gene matches: 23. There are 21 residues in the CDR3. The CDR3 nucleotides are TGTGCCACCAGCCCTAAGGGGACGGGCAGACTAGCGGGGGGCTTACGGGAGACCCAGTACTTC. This encodes CATSPKGTGRLAGGLRETQYF.

This clone was detected only once. The rearrangement joins TRBV18 to TRBJ1-1; D might be TRBD1 (5 bases). This CDR3 is 14 amino acids long. Trimming stripped 1 base from V and 0 bases from J, with 6 bases between. CDR1 is KGHSH and CDR2 is LQKENI in the germline V gene. Here the CDR3 DNA reads TGTGCCAGCTCACCACGGGGCCTGAACACTGAAGCTTTCTTT. Translation: CASSPRGLNTEAFF.

The chain uses TRBV6-1 and TRBJ2-7, with a tentative D call TRBD1 (6 bases). Trimming took off 3 bases at V and 0 bases at J, with 15 bases between the two ends. The CDR3 covers 16 residues. The germline V gene encodes CDR1 MNHNS and CDR2 SASEGT. The CDR3 region is CASSDPTGLGSYEQYF. The DNA for the CDR3 is TGTGCCAGCAGTGACCCCACAGGGTTGGGCTCCTACGAGCAGTACTTC.

The V call is TRBV25-1, the J call TRBJ1-1; D remains ambiguous. The CDR3 runs to 13 residues. Germline V gene lookup returns CDR1 MGHDK and CDR2 SYGVNS. V was pared by 2 bases and J by 2 bases, with 6 bases between. Here the CDR3 reads CASSEGSNTEAFF. The DNA for the CDR3 is TGTGCCAGCAGTGAAGGGAGTAACACTGAAGCTTTCTTT. The full variable domain, in which reference TRBV25-1 and TRBJ1-1 provide the parts outside the CDR3, is EADIYQTPRYLVIGTGKKITLECSQTMGHDKMYWYQQDPGMELHLIHYSYGVNSTEKGDLSSESTVSRIRTEHFPLTLESARPSHTSQYLCASSEGSNTEAFFGQGTRLTVV.

The chain carries TRBV30 and TRBJ1-1; D is unclear. Looked up from germline, CDR1 is GTSNPN and CDR2 is SVGIG (reference sequence). This CDR3 has 13 amino acids. The V and J ends lost 4 bases and 4 bases respectively, with 13 bases between them. CDR3 residues: CAWNGDLGTEAFF. CDR3 DNA sequence: TGTGCCTGGAACGGGGATCTGGGCACTGAAGCTTTCTTT.

The rearrangement joins TRBV19 to TRBJ1-3, with TRBD1 matching 10 bases. Trimming at V came to 5 bases and at J to 3 bases, leaving 4 bases not matched to a gene. The length of the CDR3 is 15 residues. Germline V lookup: CDR1 LNHDA, CDR2 SQIVND (reference sequence). The chain's CDR3 is CASSVGQGLGNTIYF. The CDR3 nucleotides are TGTGCCAGTAGTGTGGGACAGGGGCTTGGAAACACCATATATTTT.

V gene TRBV19 combines with J gene TRBJ1-4; D uncertain. CDR1 is LNHDA, CDR2 SQIVND, per germline (reference sequence). Trimming left V 5 bases short and J 0 bases short, with 10 bases between. The CDR3 contains 15 residues. For the CDR3, the DNA is TGTGCCAGTAGTCCTCGACAAGCAACTAATGAAAAACTGTTTTTT. Protein sequence: CASSPRQATNEKLFF.

The chain couples TRBV5-4 to TRBJ2-1; TRBD2 matches 14 bases. Germline trimming cut 4 bases from V and 7 bases from J; bases unmatched to any gene: 7. The germline gives CDR1 SGHNT, CDR2 YYREEE (reference sequence). The CDR3 extends over 16 amino acids. The CDR3 sequence: CASSGLRTSGGNEQFF. CDR3 nucleotide sequence: TGTGCCAGCAGCGGGTTGCGGACTAGCGGGGGGAATGAGCAGTTCTTC.

J is TRBJ1-5 and V is TRBV29-1; TRBD1 matches 10 bases. The CDR3 has 13 residues. V was clipped by 7 bases and J by 4 bases; unmatched bases: 4. Germline-derived CDR1 and CDR2 are SQVTM and ANQGSEA. The CDR3 DNA reads as TGCAGCGCCGGACAGGGGGAAAATCAGCCCCAGCATTTT. It encodes CSAGQGENQPQHF. Combining the CDR3 with reference TRBV29-1 and TRBJ1-5 gives the whole variable domain SAVISQKPSRDICQRGTSLTIQCQVDSQVTMMFWYRQQPGQSLTLIATANQGSEATYESGFVIDKFPISRPNLTFSTLTVSNMSPEDSSIYLCSAGQGENQPQHFGDGTRLSIL.

The rearrangement links TRBV7-9 to TRBJ1-1, with D perhaps matching TRBD1 (6 bases). V gave up 5 bases and J gave up 6 bases, with 13 bases separating them. The germline gives CDR1 SEHNR, CDR2 FQNEAQ (reference sequence). CDR3 length: 13 residues. This CDR3 reads CASSQGSPPEAFF. The CDR3 DNA follows: TGTGCCAGCAGCCAGGGGTCTCCCCCTGAAGCTTTCTTT.

CDR3 amino acids: CASSLRQGQGLYF. As DNA, the CDR3 is TGTGCCAGCAGCTTACGACAAGGACAGGGCCTATACTTC. V is TRBV7-9 and J is TRBJ2-4; 8 bases map to TRBD1. V was pared by 2 bases and J by 16 bases, with 10 bases of the junction left unmatched. Germline V gives CDR1 SEHNR, CDR2 FQNEAQ (reference sequence). The CDR3 length is 13 residues.

The rearrangement links TRBV14 to TRBJ2-3, with D maybe TRBD1 (5 bases). V was shortened by 2 bases and J by 0 bases, with 12 bases between the two germline ends. CDR1 and CDR2 (germline): SGHDN, FVKESK. The CDR3 contains 16 residues. CDR3 bases: TGTGCCAGCAGCCAAAATAAACAGGTCAGCACAGATACGCAGTATTTT. Its protein is CASSQNKQVSTDTQYF.

The CDR3 here is CASSAQGDPAYEQYF. The DNA for the CDR3 is TGTGCCAGCAGCGCACAGGGGGACCCCGCCTACGAGCAGTACTTC. V gene TRBV7-9 combines with J gene TRBJ2-7; 8 bases fit TRBD1. The CDR3 is 15 amino acids. Losses at the gene ends were 5 bases for V and 2 bases for J; bases not matched to a gene: 8. From germline, CDR1 is SEHNR and CDR2 FQNEAQ (reference sequence).

The genes are TRBV15 and TRBJ1-2; 7 positions agree with TRBD1. Germline-derived CDR1 and CDR2 are LNHNV and YYDKDF (reference sequence). The trim removed 3 bases at V and 8 bases at J, leaving 6 bases unmatched. The CDR3 runs to 13 residues. DNA of the CDR3: TGTGCCACCAGCAGCCGGGACAGTGGGGGCTACACCTTC. It yields the protein CATSSRDSGGYTF. The full variable domain, in which reference TRBV15 and TRBJ1-2 provide the parts outside the CDR3, is DAMVIQNPRYQVTQFGKPVTLSCSQTLNHNVMYWYQQKSSQAPKLLFHYYDKDFNNEADTPDNFQSRRPNTSFCFLDIRSPGLGDTAMYLCATSSRDSGGYTFGSGTRLTVV.

The chain links TRBV28 to TRBJ1-1, with 8 bases that match TRBD1. Losses at the gene ends were 3 bases for V and 1 base for J; bases not matched to a gene: 4. This CDR3 comprises 15 residues. Germline CDR1 and CDR2: MDHEN and SYDVKM. This chain's CDR3 is CASSLTGTGNTEAFF. CDR3 bases: TGTGCCAGCAGTTTGACCGGGACAGGGAACACTGAAGCTTTCTTT.